Listed below are T cell receptor beta chains from one sample, sequenced in a study of cytomegalovirus exposure and HLA in healthy donors. Repertoires were generated with immunoSEQ multiplex PCR, while TCRdb's copy carries only in-frame clones and drops some. Among about 110,000 clones listed, about three quarters were seen once. The sample was PBMCs. Source of these receptors: a female donor in good health and CMV-seropositive. Each CDR3 is given without its conserved first and last residue. Fields, in order: J gene, V gene, CDR3 protein.

j_gene: TRBJ1-2
v_gene: TRBV5-4
CDR3aa: ASSQPTETYGYT

j_gene: TRBJ2-1
v_gene: TRBV15
CDR3aa: ATSRDLAGSYNEQF

j_gene: TRBJ2-5
v_gene: TRBV2
CDR3aa: ASGSGRMLFETQY

j_gene: TRBJ1-1
v_gene: TRBV30
CDR3aa: AWGRGLLGTEAF

j_gene: TRBJ2-1
v_gene: TRBV19
CDR3aa: ASSSPWGGPYNEQF

j_gene: TRBJ2-7
v_gene: TRBV28
CDR3aa: ASRSSGRPTYEQY

j_gene: TRBJ1-6
v_gene: TRBV2
CDR3aa: ASSYSTGGADSPLH

j_gene: TRBJ2-1
v_gene: TRBV6-1
CDR3aa: ASSGRTSGRGEQF

j_gene: TRBJ2-7
v_gene: TRBV5-1
CDR3aa: ASSSGQGKVEQY

j_gene: TRBJ2-7
v_gene: TRBV12-5
CDR3aa: ASGLDSPIEQY

j_gene: TRBJ1-2
v_gene: TRBV6-5
CDR3aa: ASSYSIGGNGYT

j_gene: TRBJ2-1
v_gene: TRBV4-2
CDR3aa: ASSQDQGTSAYNEQF

j_gene: TRBJ1-5
v_gene: TRBV2
CDR3aa: ASSEAGRPQH

j_gene: TRBJ2-2
v_gene: TRBV2
CDR3aa: ASTLTGGITGELF

j_gene: TRBJ1-2
v_gene: TRBV9
CDR3aa: ASSVEISGFGTGGAGYGYT

j_gene: TRBJ2-7
v_gene: TRBV27
CDR3aa: ASRSERGAYEQY

j_gene: TRBJ1-1
v_gene: TRBV30
CDR3aa: AWNRGIPAEAF

j_gene: TRBJ2-7
v_gene: TRBV7-9
CDR3aa: ASSLRPSYEQY

j_gene: TRBJ1-2
v_gene: TRBV2
CDR3aa: ASSTGYGYT

j_gene: TRBJ1-3
v_gene: TRBV6-5
CDR3aa: ASRSGGADGNTIY

j_gene: TRBJ2-4
v_gene: TRBV2
CDR3aa: ASSGGPGIQY

j_gene: TRBJ1-1
v_gene: TRBV27
CDR3aa: ASSDRASGAAF

j_gene: TRBJ2-1
v_gene: TRBV5-1
CDR3aa: ASRTTEGRHNEQF

j_gene: TRBJ1-4
v_gene: TRBV6-6
CDR3aa: ASSDRGSVGEKLF

j_gene: TRBJ1-2
v_gene: TRBV6-5
CDR3aa: ASSVTAGGPYGYT

j_gene: TRBJ2-1
v_gene: TRBV4-1
CDR3aa: ASSQAPSASGRGGEQF

j_gene: TRBJ2-2
v_gene: TRBV11-2
CDR3aa: ASNLAGANTGELF

j_gene: TRBJ2-5
v_gene: TRBV6-5
CDR3aa: ASSSPGRRETQY

j_gene: TRBJ2-7
v_gene: TRBV19
CDR3aa: ASSPGETQGSYEQY

j_gene: TRBJ1-1
v_gene: TRBV7-8
CDR3aa: ASSLLGQNTEAF

j_gene: TRBJ1-1
v_gene: TRBV5-1
CDR3aa: ASSWGGNTEAF

j_gene: TRBJ2-3
v_gene: TRBV5-8
CDR3aa: ASALNWGSGTDTQY

j_gene: TRBJ1-5
v_gene: TRBV6-5
CDR3aa: ASRAGGSSNQPQH

j_gene: TRBJ2-6
v_gene: TRBV18
CDR3aa: ASSPGASGANVLT

j_gene: TRBJ2-7
v_gene: TRBV5-1
CDR3aa: ASSLIGGEAYEQY

j_gene: TRBJ1-5
v_gene: TRBV19
CDR3aa: ASRTHQISNQPQH

j_gene: TRBJ2-1
v_gene: TRBV19
CDR3aa: ASSPRGELYNEQF

j_gene: TRBJ2-1
v_gene: TRBV2
CDR3aa: ASSLAGGVNEQF

j_gene: TRBJ1-2
v_gene: TRBV27
CDR3aa: ASSTQRGGGGYT

j_gene: TRBJ1-2
v_gene: TRBV2
CDR3aa: ASSGNRGYGYT

j_gene: TRBJ1-1
v_gene: TRBV25-1
CDR3aa: ASNGLGNTEAF

j_gene: TRBJ2-3
v_gene: TRBV7-2
CDR3aa: ASSLASGGAVDTQY

j_gene: TRBJ2-2
v_gene: TRBV7-3
CDR3aa: ASSLTGNTGELF

j_gene: TRBJ2-3
v_gene: TRBV9
CDR3aa: ASSVVGGPDTQY

j_gene: TRBJ1-3
v_gene: TRBV7-6
CDR3aa: ASSLGGVGNTIY

j_gene: TRBJ1-5
v_gene: TRBV19
CDR3aa: ASSIMGQGSNQPQH

j_gene: TRBJ1-1
v_gene: TRBV6-5
CDR3aa: ASSYSPPAVNTEAF

j_gene: TRBJ2-3
v_gene: TRBV7-2
CDR3aa: ASRNRPGLATDTQY

j_gene: TRBJ2-3
v_gene: TRBV5-1
CDR3aa: ASSLAPGGRDTQY

j_gene: TRBJ2-3
v_gene: TRBV7-8
CDR3aa: ASSRGLAGAVTDTQY

j_gene: TRBJ2-2
v_gene: TRBV5-1
CDR3aa: ASSFGLAGVRTGELF

j_gene: TRBJ1-1
v_gene: TRBV4-3
CDR3aa: ASSQDGDRGLLWNTEAF

j_gene: TRBJ1-5
v_gene: TRBV7-9
CDR3aa: ASSPGDQPQH

j_gene: TRBJ1-5
v_gene: TRBV5-8
CDR3aa: ASSLVGSQH